The next 5 T cell receptor beta chains were all read from a single sample in a study of prognosis after radiotherapy for stage I lung cancer. TCR beta CDR3 amplification from genomic DNA was performed by two-round multiplex PCR. First-round PCR used primers specific to each TRBV and TRBJ gene. TCRdb re-called the multiplex PCR reads through MiXCR, storing one row per CDR3 protein. The sample has more than 30,000 distinct CDR3 sequences; approximately 46% are singletons. The material sequenced was PBMCs, taken before or after stereotactic body radiation therapy (not recorded which). These receptors all come from a donor aged 50 or older with non-small cell lung cancer.

This clonotype occurred many times. The chain has TRBV14 and TRBJ2-1, with TRBD2 matching over 7 bases. The CDR3 extends over 15 amino acids. Trimming at V came to 4 bases and at J to 3 bases, leaving 6 bases not matched to a gene. Germline CDR1 reads SGHDN; CDR2 reads FVKESK. CDR3 amino acids: CASSPWTRLYNEQFF. The CDR3 DNA follows: TGTGCCAGCAGCCCCTGGACTAGACTCTACAATGAGCAGTTCTTC.

This chain connects TRBV28 to TRBJ1-1; unclear D gene. The CDR3 has 12 amino acids. Germline CDR1 MDHEN, CDR2 SYDVKM. Trimming stripped 5 bases from V and 6 bases from J, with 10 bases between. Here the CDR3 DNA reads TGTGCCAGCAGTCCCCCCCGTCCTGAAGCTTTCTTT. Translated: CASSPPRPEAFF.

The V gene is TRBV28, the J gene TRBJ1-3, with D hard to call. The CDR3 length is 13 residues. Germline V gene lookup returns CDR1 MDHEN and CDR2 SYDVKM. Trimming removed 8 bases at V and 0 bases at J, with 8 bases between. CDR3 amino acids: CASSGSSGNTIYF. CDR3 nucleotide sequence: TGTGCCAGCTCTGGGAGCTCTGGAAACACCATATATTTT.

Of note for this clonotype: This probably arose from a read error, given a far larger clone one base away. This chain links TRBV6-4 with TRBJ2-7, with D unclear. The ends were cut back, 5 bases at V and 1 base at J, with 9 bases in the middle. The germline gives CDR1 MRHNA, CDR2 SNTAGT. This CDR3 has 13 amino acids. The chain's CDR3 is CASSLQRSYEQYF. The CDR3 nucleotides read TGTGCCAGCAGTCTTCAACGATCCTACGAGCAGTACTTC.

This clonotype was counted many times. The chain carries TRBV5-4 and TRBJ2-6; 8 nucleotides align to TRBD1. The CDR3 extends over 17 amino acids. Germline V lookup: CDR1 SGHNT, CDR2 YYREEE (reference sequence). The junction had 7 bases not matched to a gene; V was cut back by 4 bases and J by 1 base. As DNA, the CDR3 is TGTGCCAGCAGCGGCGGACAGGGATATTCTGGGGCCAACGTCCTGACTTTC. Encoded protein: CASSGGQGYSGANVLTF.